The present T cell receptor (beta chain) was sequenced within a study of blood T cell repertoires in COVID-19. Turning to the study itself: Collection of acute and convalescent COVID-19 samples took place in the United States, Italy and Spain. PBMCs, B-cell-depleted T cells, or T cells provided the cDNA or gDNA that made up the material.

Original analysis: Counts of nucleated cells, estimated from reference gene primer amplification, were obtained. TCRdb's copy holds only in-frame clones and misses some; the assay was immunoSEQ multiplex PCR. V and J calls and clone size come straight from that table; D and trimming were deduced from the DNA. The sample shows roughly 150,000 clones, 82% of them seen only once. CDR1 and CDR2 (germline): KGHSH, LQKENI. The CDR3 loop spans 17 amino acids. The germline V and J ends were trimmed by 1 base and 0 bases, with 15 bases remaining between them. This chain joins TRBV18 and TRBJ1-2; a possible D gene is TRBD1 (6 bases). Specimen: peripheral blood. This clonotype was obtained from a woman of 80 years or more with active or convalescent COVID-19. The CDR3 sequence: CASSPRSDRRTNYGYTF. The CDR3 DNA reads TGTGCCAGCTCACCACGCTCTGACAGGCGTACTAACTATGGCTACACCTTC.